Presented here are 32 T cell receptor beta chains from one specimen sequenced in a study of technical replicates of blood from several donors. Data came from immunoSEQ multiplex PCR; TCRdb stores just in-frame clones and leaves some out. The sample has tens of thousands of clones, around 97% seen once. The sequencing input was T cells isolated from PBMCs. The receptors come from a human donor in good health.

The chain employs TRBV6-5 and TRBJ2-7, with 7 bases lining up with TRBD1. Germline V gene lookup returns CDR1 MNHEY and CDR2 SVGAGI. Trimming removed 2 bases from V and 4 bases from J; junction bases left unmatched: 5. The CDR3 covers 14 residues. The chain's CDR3 is CASSYTGTEYEQYF. Written as DNA, the CDR3 is TGTGCCAGCAGTTACACCGGGACAGAGTACGAGCAGTACTTC.

This chain uses TRBV13 with TRBJ1-6; TRBD1 aligns across 11 bases. The CDR3 is 16 amino acids. The ends lost 0 bases at V and 9 bases at J; junction bases unmatched: 4. CDR1 is PRHDT and CDR2 is FYEKMQ in the germline V gene (reference sequence). The CDR3 loop reads CASSLGEGQGVSPLHF. The CDR3 DNA reads TGTGCCAGCAGCTTAGGTGAGGGACAGGGGGTTTCACCCCTCCACTTT.

This clone was recorded only once. This sequence joins TRBV28 and TRBJ1-2, with 8 bases lining up with TRBD1. Germline V gives CDR1 MDHEN, CDR2 SYDVKM. J gave up 2 bases and V 5 bases, and 10 bases lay outside the gene matches. The CDR3 runs to 16 residues. The CDR3: CASSTGQGALNYGYTF. The DNA for the CDR3 is TGTGCCAGCAGTACTGGACAGGGAGCCTTAAACTATGGCTACACCTTC.

This chain links TRBV11-2 with TRBJ1-2, with 9 bases that match TRBD1. The ends lost 5 bases at V and 8 bases at J; junction bases unmatched: 9. CDR1 and CDR2 from the germline V gene are SGHAT and FQNNGV. The CDR3 runs to 14 residues. CDR3 sequence: CASSEYTGGEGYTF. As DNA, the CDR3 is TGTGCCAGCAGCGAATATACAGGGGGCGAAGGCTACACCTTC.

The chain uses TRBV7-9 and TRBJ2-1, with D uncertain. Per germline, CDR1 SEHNR and CDR2 FQNEAQ (reference sequence). Deletions cut 3 bases from V and 6 bases from J, with 12 bases between. The CDR3 is 14 amino acids. In nucleotides, the CDR3 is TGTGCCAGCAGCTTGTTTGATTCGGGCAATGAGCAGTTCTTC. Its protein product is CASSLFDSGNEQFF.

The J gene is TRBJ2-6, the V gene TRBV2; TRBD1 matches at 7 bases. The CDR3 consists of 14 residues. Germline V gene data show CDR1 as SNHLY and CDR2 as FYNNEI. Trimming cost V 3 bases and J 11 bases; bases outside gene matches: 7. The CDR3 DNA follows: TGTGCCAGCAGTGATGGTACAGGGGTTTACGTCCTGACTTTC. Protein: CASSDGTGVYVLTF.

The chain uses TRBV6-5 and TRBJ1-2; TRBD1 agrees at 8 bases. The germline V gene encodes CDR1 MNHEY and CDR2 SVGAGI. Losses at the gene ends were 8 bases for V and 2 bases for J; bases not matched to a gene: 4. CDR3 length equals 13 residues. The CDR3 sequence is CASGGTGNYGYTF. CDR3 nucleotides: TGTGCCAGCGGGGGGACAGGAAACTATGGCTACACCTTC.

This chain links TRBV5-1 with TRBJ2-1, with D tentatively TRBD1 (5 bases). CDR1 SGHRS and CDR2 YFSETQ come from the germline V gene. The CDR3 sequence is 16 residues long. V lost 0 bases and J 10 bases, leaving 20 bases between the germline ends. The CDR3 DNA is TGCGCCAGCAGCTTGGAGTGGGGCCGGTTAGTTGAGGAGCAGTTCTTC. It translates to CASSLEWGRLVEEQFF.

V usage is TRBV7-6 and J usage is TRBJ2-7; 8 bases map to TRBD1. This CDR3 is 13 amino acids long. With V trimmed by 1 base and J by 9 bases, 5 bases remained unmatched. CDR1 and CDR2 (germline): SGHVS, FNYEAQ. CDR3 DNA: TGTGCCAGCAGCTTAGGGACAGGGATTGCGCAGTACTTC. Its translation: CASSLGTGIAQYF. The full variable domain, its missing parts supplied by reference TRBV7-6 and TRBJ2-7, is GAGVSQSPRYKVTKRGQDVALRCDPISGHVSLYWYRQALGQGPEFLTYFNYEAQQDKSGLPNDRFSAERPEGSISTLTIQRTEQRDSAMYRCASSLGTGIAQYFGPGTRLTVT.

This sequence joins TRBV29-1 and TRBJ1-1; D is unresolved. CDR3 length: 15 residues. Trimming left V 6 bases short and J 6 bases short, with 23 bases between. Germline V gene data show CDR1 as SQVTM and CDR2 as ANQGSEA. CDR3 protein: CSVGLMIAQSAEAFF. CDR3 nucleotides: TGCAGCGTCGGACTGATGATTGCGCAGAGCGCTGAAGCTTTCTTT.

J is TRBJ1-5 and V is TRBV19, with D perhaps matching TRBD1 (5 bases). The ends were cut back, 9 bases at V and 4 bases at J, with 19 bases in the middle. CDR1 is LNHDA and CDR2 is SQIVND in the germline V gene (reference sequence). CDR3 size: 15 residues. CDR3 nucleotides: TGTGCCAGCACGAGCTCAGGGTTACGAAATCAGCCCCAGCATTTT. Translating it yields CASTSSGLRNQPQHF.

The chain is built from TRBV30 and TRBJ1-5; D perhaps matches TRBD1 (5 bases). Trimming left V 1 base short and J 4 bases short, with 11 bases between. The CDR3 spans 14 residues. Per germline, CDR1 GTSNPN and CDR2 SVGIG (reference sequence). The CDR3 loop reads CAWSGTLMNQPQHF. Here the CDR3 DNA reads TGTGCCTGGAGTGGGACACTGATGAATCAGCCCCAGCATTTT. Filled out from reference TRBV30 and TRBJ1-5, the complete variable domain reads SQTIHQWPATLVQPVGSPLSLECTVEGTSNPNLYWYRQAAGRGLQLLFYSVGIGQISSEVPQNLSASRPQDRQFILSSKKLLLSDSGFYLCAWSGTLMNQPQHFGDGTRLSIL.

This clone has only a few counts. The genes are TRBV18 and TRBJ2-1, with 8 bases that match TRBD1. V lost 6 bases to trimming and J lost 0 bases; unmatched junction nucleotides: 4. Germline V gene sequence: CDR1 KGHSH, CDR2 LQKENI. The CDR3 runs 15 residues. The CDR3 DNA reads as TGTGCCAGCTCGACAGGGGTAAGCTCCTACAATGAGCAGTTCTTC. The encoded protein is CASSTGVSSYNEQFF.

V gene TRBV6-6 combines with J gene TRBJ1-2; TRBD1 matches 7 bases. Germline V gives CDR1 MNHNY, CDR2 SVGAGI (reference sequence). The CDR3 has 13 residues. V shed 6 bases and J 3 bases; nucleotides not matched to a gene: 4. The chain's CDR3 is CASSQDRYYGYTF. DNA for the CDR3: TGTGCCAGCAGCCAGGACAGGTACTATGGCTACACCTTC.

The gene calls are TRBV4-2 and TRBJ1-1; TRBD1 agrees at 8 bases. The germline gives CDR1 LGHNA, CDR2 YNFKEQ. This CDR3 has 15 amino acids. J was trimmed by 7 bases and V by 1 base; bases with no gene match: 8. CDR3 sequence reads: CASSQADRETFEAFF. CDR3 sequence (DNA): TGTGCCAGCAGCCAAGCGGACAGGGAAACTTTTGAAGCTTTCTTT.

The chain carries TRBV10-1 and TRBJ1-1, with a weak D call TRBD1 (5 bases). Germline CDR1 and CDR2: WNHNN and SYGVQD (reference sequence). The CDR3 has 13 amino acids. Trimming stripped 5 bases from V and 2 bases from J, with 9 bases between. The CDR3 sequence is CASSITGNTEAFF. The CDR3 DNA reads TGCGCCAGCAGTATTACAGGTAACACTGAAGCTTTCTTT.

This chain links TRBV7-9 with TRBJ2-7; D remains ambiguous. This CDR3 comprises 12 residues. The V gene's germline CDR1 is SEHNR and CDR2 FQNEAQ (reference sequence). Trimming removed 1 base from V and 6 bases from J, with 7 bases in between. CDR3 sequence reads: CASSLVRSEQYF. As DNA, the CDR3 is TGTGCCAGCAGCTTAGTCCGGTCCGAGCAGTACTTC.

J is TRBJ2-2 and V is TRBV6-6; D not certain. Germline loops: CDR1 MNHNY, CDR2 SVGAGI (reference sequence). The V end lost 6 bases, the J end lost 1 base, and 6 bases lay between the germline ends. This CDR3 comprises 13 residues. CDR3 region: CASRFLNTGELFF. The CDR3 region has the DNA TGTGCCAGCAGATTCCTGAACACCGGGGAGCTGTTTTTT.

The chain combines TRBV11-2 with TRBJ1-5; weak D call: TRBD1 (5 bases). This CDR3 spans 16 amino acids. V dropped 1 base and J dropped 1 base, with 11 bases sitting between them. Germline V gene data show CDR1 as SGHAT and CDR2 as FQNNGV. The CDR3 loop reads CASSLGIKGSNQPQHF. The CDR3 coding sequence is TGTGCCAGCAGCTTAGGGATTAAGGGGAGCAATCAGCCCCAGCATTTT.

This clone was seen once. The V call is TRBV10-3, the J call TRBJ1-3, with TRBD1 matching over 9 bases. Germline CDR1 and CDR2: ENHRY and SYGVKD. The ends lost 7 bases at V and 3 bases at J; junction bases unmatched: 4. This CDR3 comprises 14 residues. The CDR3 here is CAITTDRGGNTIYF. Written as DNA, the CDR3 is TGTGCCATCACCACGGACAGGGGTGGAAACACCATATATTTT.

The genes are TRBV5-1 and TRBJ2-7; 7 bases align to TRBD1. The CDR3 contains 14 residues. CDR1 is SGHRS, CDR2 YFSETQ, per germline. Trimming at V came to 4 bases and at J to 2 bases, leaving 6 bases not matched to a gene. The CDR3 DNA follows: TGCGCCAGCAGCGTCGACAGGGCCCCCTACGAGCAGTACTTC. This sequence encodes CASSVDRAPYEQYF.

This clone appeared once. The rearrangement links TRBV25-1 to TRBJ1-1; 8 bases align to TRBD1. Trimming at V came to 6 bases and at J to 0 bases, leaving 3 bases not matched to a gene. Germline V gives CDR1 MGHDK, CDR2 SYGVNS. The CDR3 runs 14 residues. CDR3: CASRAGGMNTEAFF. DNA for the CDR3: TGTGCCAGCAGAGCAGGGGGCATGAACACTGAAGCTTTCTTT. Combining the CDR3 with reference TRBV25-1 and TRBJ1-1 gives the whole variable domain EADIYQTPRYLVIGTGKKITLECSQTMGHDKMYWYQQDPGMELHLIHYSYGVNSTEKGDLSSESTVSRIRTEHFPLTLESARPSHTSQYLCASRAGGMNTEAFFGQGTRLTVV.

The V call is TRBV28, the J call TRBJ1-3; 7 bases map to TRBD1. V lost 2 bases, J lost 0 bases, and 13 bases stayed unmatched. From germline, CDR1 is MDHEN and CDR2 SYDVKM. The CDR3 length is 19 residues. The CDR3 spells CASSLRGWGQQVSGNTIYF. The CDR3 region has the DNA TGTGCCAGCAGTTTAAGGGGCTGGGGACAGCAGGTCTCTGGAAACACCATATATTTT.

A single count supports this clone. The CDR3: CASSFLLDAEAFF. CDR3 coding DNA: TGCGCCAGCAGCTTCTTATTAGATGCTGAAGCTTTCTTT. This chain uses TRBV5-1 with TRBJ1-1, with no clear D. V lost 2 bases and J lost 6, with 11 bases in between. Germline-derived CDR1 and CDR2 are SGHRS and YFSETQ. The CDR3 runs 13 residues.

The rearrangement joins TRBV28 to TRBJ1-2; D unresolved. With 10 bases removed from V and 6 bases from J, the gap between germline ends came to 18 bases. Per the germline V gene, CDR1 is MDHEN and CDR2 is SYDVKM. The CDR3 loop spans 13 amino acids. The CDR3 bases are TGTGCCACCGACAAGGGAGTATCCGATGGCTACACCTTC. It codes for CATDKGVSDGYTF.

On this clone: The junction departs from germline at one end; a sequencing error may be responsible. The rearrangement uses TRBV6-5 and TRBJ2-7, with 9 bases that match TRBD2. The V gene's germline CDR1 is MNHEY and CDR2 SVGAGI. This CDR3 comprises 12 residues. The CDR3 DNA follows: TGTGCCAGCAGCTCCAGTAGCGGGAGATATAACTTC. Encoded protein: CASSSSSGRYNF.

The chain combines TRBV25-1 with TRBJ1-1, with D uncertain. The CDR3 spans 11 residues. Trimming took 8 bases from V and 0 from J, leaving 4 bases between them. From germline, CDR1 is MGHDK and CDR2 SYGVNS. CDR3 region: CASELNTEAFF. Written as DNA, the CDR3 is TGTGCCAGCGAGCTGAACACTGAAGCTTTCTTT.

The chain links TRBV4-2 to TRBJ2-2; 8 nucleotides match TRBD2. In germline, CDR1 is LGHNA, CDR2 YNFKEQ. The CDR3 totals 17 residues. V gave up 0 bases and J gave up 7 bases; unmatched junction bases: 10. CDR3 DNA: TGTGCCAGCAGCCAAGATATCCCTAGCGGGTATAACGGGGAGCTGTTTTTT. Amino acids: CASSQDIPSGYNGELFF.

The V and J genes are TRBV27 and TRBJ2-7; 8 nucleotides align to TRBD2. CDR3 length equals 16 residues. Germline trimming cut 6 bases from V and 9 bases from J; bases unmatched to any gene: 19. The V gene's germline CDR1 is MNHEY and CDR2 SMNVEV (reference sequence). The DNA for the CDR3 is TGTGCCAGCAGGCTTCTCTCCGGGGGGGACAAGTTAGGGCAGTACTTC. It translates to CASRLLSGGDKLGQYF.

The rearrangement links TRBV9 to TRBJ2-3; no firm D call. Germline V gives CDR1 SGDLS, CDR2 YYNGEE. V lost 3 bases and J lost 5, with 7 bases in between. The CDR3 has 12 amino acids. This CDR3 is CASSDGVDTQYF. CDR3 DNA sequence: TGTGCCAGCAGCGATGGAGTAGATACGCAGTATTTT.

The chain carries TRBV11-2 and TRBJ2-1, with D perhaps matching TRBD1 (5 bases). The CDR3 runs to 17 residues. Looked up from germline, CDR1 is SGHAT and CDR2 is FQNNGV. V gave up 0 bases and J gave up 0 bases, with 12 bases separating them. The CDR3 coding sequence is TGTGCCAGCAGCTTAGACACCGACAGACCCTCCTACAATGAGCAGTTCTTC. Protein: CASSLDTDRPSYNEQFF.

V gene TRBV5-6 combines with J gene TRBJ1-4; 7 bases are shared with TRBD1. This CDR3 comprises 15 residues. CDR1 is SGHDT and CDR2 is YYEEEE in the germline V gene. V trimming: 1 base; J trimming: 4 bases; junction bases outside the gene matches: 4. CDR3 DNA: TGTGCCAGCAGCTTGTCCCGGGACAGTAATGAAAAACTGTTTTTT. Translating it yields CASSLSRDSNEKLFF. Together with reference TRBV5-6 and TRBJ1-4, the CDR3 gives the full variable domain: DAGVTQSPTHLIKTRGQQVTLRCSPKSGHDTVSWYQQALGQGPQFIFQYYEEEERQRGNFPDRFSGHQFPNYSSELNVNALLLGDSALYLCASSLSRDSNEKLFFGSGTQLSVL.